Shown below are 21 T cell receptor beta chains from a single sample sequenced in a study of T cell repertoires in cytomegalovirus infection. Using its own MiXCR run on the reads, TCRdb lists one record per CDR3 protein. Here the sample spans under 200,000 distinct CDR3 sequences, 7.5% to 10% being singletons. Input material: PBMCs. These receptors all stem from a human donor in good health (CMV status not recorded). Some clones in this sample may be carry-over from other donors' samples.

The V gene is TRBV20-1, the J gene TRBJ2-1; TRBD2 aligns across 12 bases. From germline, CDR1 is DFQATT and CDR2 SNEGSKA (reference sequence). This CDR3 spans 14 amino acids. V lost 7 bases and J lost 7; bases outside the gene matches: 8. CDR3 region: CSVAASGRVNEQFF. CDR3 in DNA: TGCAGTGTAGCGGCTAGCGGGAGGGTAAATGAGCAGTTCTTC.

In this sample, this clonotype turned up a few times. The chain combines TRBV20-1 with TRBJ2-7; D unresolved. The germline V gene encodes CDR1 DFQATT and CDR2 SNEGSKA (reference sequence). V lost 8 bases and J 1 base, leaving 21 bases between the germline ends. The CDR3 sequence is 15 residues long. The CDR3 loop reads CSPCGPNGVSYEQYF. The CDR3 nucleotides read TGCAGTCCCTGTGGGCCAAATGGGGTTTCCTACGAGCAGTACTTC.

This clonotype was seen only a few times. V usage is TRBV6-2 or TRBV6-3 and J usage is TRBJ1-1, with TRBD1 as a possible D gene (6 bases). This CDR3 contains 14 residues. V lost 5 bases, J lost 2 bases, and 12 bases lay in between. Per the germline V gene, CDR1 is MNHEY and CDR2 is SVGEGT. The CDR3 region is CASSKDSINTEAFF. CDR3 nucleotide sequence: TGTGCCAGCAGTAAGGACAGTATAAACACTGAAGCTTTCTTT.

This clonotype was counted a few times. The chain has TRBV20-1 and TRBJ1-1; 7 bases agree with TRBD1. Germline loops: CDR1 DFQATT, CDR2 SNEGSKA (reference sequence). CDR3 length equals 13 residues. V shed 3 bases and J 4 bases; nucleotides not matched to a gene: 5. CDR3 residues: CSASSGGRTEAFF. CDR3 DNA: TGCAGTGCTAGTTCAGGGGGGCGCACTGAAGCTTTCTTT.

The table lists this clonotype with many counts. J is TRBJ2-1 and V is TRBV27; D is ambiguous. The CDR3 is 12 amino acids. In germline, CDR1 is MNHEY, CDR2 SMNVEV (reference sequence). The germline V and J ends were trimmed by 5 bases and 6 bases, with 8 bases remaining between them. This CDR3 is CASSVTSNEQFF. The CDR3 DNA reads as TGTGCCAGCAGTGTAACAAGCAATGAGCAGTTCTTC.

The chain combines TRBV19 with TRBJ1-2; D possibly corresponds to TRBD1 (5 bases). V shed 3 bases and J shed 6 bases, with 11 bases lying between them. This CDR3 contains 13 residues. Germline V gene sequence: CDR1 LNHDA, CDR2 SQIVND (reference sequence). In DNA, the CDR3 is TGTGCCAGTAGTATCTCCAGGGTTGATGGCTACACCTTC. This codes for CASSISRVDGYTF.

This clonotype was counted at least ten times. The chain links TRBV7-9 to TRBJ2-5; D is unclear. Trimming shortened V by 2 bases and J by 2 bases, and 12 bases separated the two germline ends. This CDR3 spans 15 amino acids. The germline CDR1 and CDR2 sequences are SEHNR and FQNEAQ (reference sequence). The CDR3 bases are TGTGCCAGCAGCTTAAAGGTCGGCCTTCAAGAGACCCAGTACTTC. Protein sequence: CASSLKVGLQETQYF.

This clonotype has a count of ten or more. This sequence joins TRBV7-2 and TRBJ2-3, with D perhaps matching TRBD2 (6 bases). Trimming removed 5 bases at V and 0 bases at J, with 12 bases between. Germline CDR1 reads SGHTA; CDR2 reads FQGNSA. The CDR3 runs 15 residues. The chain's CDR3 is CASSPPSASTDTQYF. DNA for the CDR3: TGTGCCAGCAGCCCCCCTAGCGCCAGCACAGATACGCAGTATTTT.

This clonotype was recorded many times. The chain couples TRBV7-9 to TRBJ2-1, with 12 bases fitting TRBD2. The length of the CDR3 is 15 residues. V was pared by 5 bases and J by 10 bases, with 9 bases of the junction left unmatched. Germline V gene sequence: CDR1 SEHNR, CDR2 FQNEAQ (reference sequence). CDR3 sequence reads: CASSVSSGRASEQFF. CDR3 sequence (DNA): TGTGCCAGCAGCGTTTCTAGCGGGAGGGCATCCGAGCAGTTCTTC.

DNA for the CDR3: TGTGCCAGCAGCACACGGGAGTACACCGGGGAGCTGTTTTTT. It specifies CASSTREYTGELFF. The J gene is TRBJ2-2, the V gene TRBV7-8, with a weak D call TRBD2 (6 bases). This CDR3 has 14 residues. The germline V and J ends were trimmed by 5 bases and 3 bases, with 10 bases remaining between them. Germline CDR1 reads SGHVS; CDR2 reads FQNEAQ.

This clonotype was recorded many times. The rearrangement joins TRBV12-3 or TRBV12-4 to TRBJ1-2, with D unclear. V was shortened by 3 bases and J by 3 bases, with 5 bases between the two germline ends. This CDR3 has 12 residues. In nucleotides, the CDR3 is TGTGCCAGCAGTTTTCGGCACTATGGCTACACCTTC. Its translation: CASSFRHYGYTF.

This clonotype was seen repeatedly, ten times or more. The chain joins TRBV6-5 to TRBJ2-5, with D tentatively TRBD1 or TRBD2 (6 bases each). The germline gives CDR1 MNHEY, CDR2 SVGAGI. CDR3 length: 12 amino acids. Between the trimmed V and J ends, which lost 8 bases and 4 bases, there was a span of 11 bases. DNA of the CDR3: TGTGCCAGCGGGGGGCGAGGAGAGACCCAGTACTTC. This sequence encodes CASGGRGETQYF.

The table lists this clonotype with many counts. The V and J genes are TRBV20-1 and TRBJ1-1; D call uncertain. Trimming pared 0 bases from V and 5 bases from J, leaving 19 bases between. CDR1 DFQATT and CDR2 SNEGSKA come from the germline V gene (reference sequence). The CDR3 covers 16 residues. This chain's CDR3 is CSARDRVAGRLTEAFF. The DNA of the CDR3 is TGCAGTGCTAGAGATCGAGTCGCTGGCAGACTAACTGAAGCTTTCTTT.

This clonotype has only a few counts. This rearrangement joins TRBV24-1 to TRBJ2-1, with 8 bases matching TRBD1. Germline V gene lookup returns CDR1 KGHDR and CDR2 SFDVKD. The CDR3 is 16 amino acids. The V and J ends lost 4 bases and 4 bases, in that order; junction bases with no gene match: 8. The CDR3 sequence is CATSDYRGVSYNEQFF. For the CDR3, the DNA is TGTGCCACCAGTGACTACAGGGGGGTTTCGTACAATGAGCAGTTCTTC.

The sample holds many counts of this clonotype. The chain has TRBV11-2 and TRBJ2-7; the D call may be TRBD1 or TRBD2 (6 bases each). V lost 3 bases to trimming and J lost 0 bases, with 12 bases between them. The CDR3 loop spans 15 amino acids. From germline, CDR1 is SGHAT and CDR2 FQNNGV. The CDR3 protein is CASSLGGYSSYEQYF. The CDR3 DNA reads as TGTGCCAGCAGCTTGGGGGGCTATAGCTCCTACGAGCAGTACTTC. The whole variable domain, filled in from reference TRBV11-2 and TRBJ2-7, reads EAGVAQSPRYKIIEKRQSVAFWCNPISGHATLYWYQQILGQGPKLLIQFQNNGVVDDSQLPKDRFSAERLKGVDSTLKIQPAKLEDSAVYLCASSLGGYSSYEQYFGPGTRLTVT.

This sequence joins TRBV19 and TRBJ2-4, with D maybe TRBD2 (6 bases). Trimming took 3 bases from V and 3 from J, leaving 18 bases between them. The CDR3 consists of 17 residues. Germline V gives CDR1 LNHDA, CDR2 SQIVND (reference sequence). Here the CDR3 reads CASSIRGPTGGKNIQYF. The CDR3 region has the DNA TGTGCCAGTAGTATTCGAGGGCCGACCGGGGGCAAAAACATTCAGTACTTC.

There are a few counts of this clonotype. The chain uses TRBV7-9 and TRBJ2-1, with a tentative D call TRBD1 (5 bases). Trimming pared 2 bases from V and 4 bases from J, leaving 18 bases between. The germline CDR1 and CDR2 sequences are SEHNR and FQNEAQ (reference sequence). CDR3 length: 17 amino acids. CDR3 sequence: CASSLRSGFGLYNEQFF. Here the CDR3 DNA reads TGTGCCAGCAGCTTAAGATCAGGGTTTGGCCTATACAATGAGCAGTTCTTC.

The chain links TRBV19 to TRBJ2-2; D is ambiguous. In germline, CDR1 is LNHDA, CDR2 SQIVND (reference sequence). The CDR3 is 14 amino acids. Trimming left V 3 bases short and J 1 base short, with 6 bases between. CDR3 in amino acids: CASSIRQNTGELFF. The CDR3 DNA follows: TGTGCCAGTAGTATCCGACAGAACACCGGGGAGCTGTTTTTT.

This clonotype was counted many times. J is TRBJ1-5 and V is TRBV7-2, with D hard to call. CDR3 length equals 15 residues. Trimming took 5 bases from V and 4 from J, leaving 15 bases between them. Germline-derived CDR1 and CDR2 are SGHTA and FQGNSA. CDR3 in DNA: TGTGCCAGCAGCCTAGTTTCGTCCGGGAATCAGCCCCAGCATTTT. This codes for CASSLVSSGNQPQHF.

The chain links TRBV7-8 to TRBJ2-5; 10 nucleotides agree with TRBD2. The CDR3 spans 15 residues. Germline assignment: CDR1 SGHVS and CDR2 FQNEAQ. With V trimmed by 2 bases and J by 4 bases, 4 bases remained unmatched. CDR3 nucleotides: TGTGCCAGCAGCTTACAGCGGGGGGGGAGAGAGACCCAGTACTTC. As protein: CASSLQRGGRETQYF.

This clonotype appeared many times. The J gene is TRBJ2-7, the V gene TRBV6-2 or TRBV6-3, with 13 bases fitting TRBD2. In germline, CDR1 is MNHEY, CDR2 SVGEGT. This CDR3 comprises 17 residues. J lost 3 bases, V lost 2 bases, and 7 bases had no gene match. The CDR3 is CASSYVTGTSGIYEQYF. CDR3 DNA sequence: TGTGCCAGCAGTTACGTTACCGGGACTAGCGGGATCTACGAGCAGTACTTC.